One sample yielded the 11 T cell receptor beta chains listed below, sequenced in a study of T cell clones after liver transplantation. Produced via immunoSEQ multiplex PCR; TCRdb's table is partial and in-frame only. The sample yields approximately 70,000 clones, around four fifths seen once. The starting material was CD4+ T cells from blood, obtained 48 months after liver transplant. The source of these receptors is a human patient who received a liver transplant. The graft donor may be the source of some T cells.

The DNA for the CDR3 is TGCGCCAGCAGCCCCGATAGCGGGGGGGCCTACAATGAGCAGTTCTTC. This encodes CASSPDSGGAYNEQFF. The V gene is TRBV5-1, the J gene TRBJ2-1; 11 nucleotides match TRBD2. Losses at the gene ends were 4 bases for V and 2 bases for J; bases not matched to a gene: 5. This CDR3 has 16 amino acids. Germline-derived CDR1 and CDR2 are SGHRS and YFSETQ.

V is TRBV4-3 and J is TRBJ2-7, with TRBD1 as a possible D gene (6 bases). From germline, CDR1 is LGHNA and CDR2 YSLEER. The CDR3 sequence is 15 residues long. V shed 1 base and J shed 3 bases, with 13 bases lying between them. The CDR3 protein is CASSQAYGQSYEQYF. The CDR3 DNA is TGCGCCAGCAGCCAAGCATATGGACAGAGCTACGAGCAGTACTTC.

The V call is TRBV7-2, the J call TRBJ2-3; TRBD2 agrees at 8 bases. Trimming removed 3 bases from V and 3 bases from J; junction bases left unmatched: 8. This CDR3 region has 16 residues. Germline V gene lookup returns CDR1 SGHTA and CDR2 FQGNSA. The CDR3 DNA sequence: TGTGCCAGCAGCTTCCTCGGACTAGCAGAGACAGATACGCAGTATTTT. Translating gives CASSFLGLAETDTQYF.

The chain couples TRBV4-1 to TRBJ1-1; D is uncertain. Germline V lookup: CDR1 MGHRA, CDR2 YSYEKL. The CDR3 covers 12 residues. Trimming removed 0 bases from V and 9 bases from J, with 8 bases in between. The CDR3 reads CASSQEEGKAFF. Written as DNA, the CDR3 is TGCGCCAGCAGCCAAGAAGAAGGGAAAGCTTTCTTT.

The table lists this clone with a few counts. The CDR3 DNA sequence: TGTGCCAGCAGTGAACAGCCGGCGGGGGTGAACAATGAGCAGTTCTTC. Protein sequence: CASSEQPAGVNNEQFF. The chain links TRBV6-1 to TRBJ2-1, with TRBD2 matching 7 bases. The CDR3 spans 16 residues. Germline V gene lookup returns CDR1 MNHNS and CDR2 SASEGT. V was pared by 2 bases and J by 5 bases, with 9 bases of the junction left unmatched.

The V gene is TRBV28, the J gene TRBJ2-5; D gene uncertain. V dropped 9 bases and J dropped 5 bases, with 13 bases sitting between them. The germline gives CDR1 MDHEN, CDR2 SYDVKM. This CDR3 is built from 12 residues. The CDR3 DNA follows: TGTGCCAGTACGAACACCCGGGAGACCCAGTACTTC. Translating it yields CASTNTRETQYF.

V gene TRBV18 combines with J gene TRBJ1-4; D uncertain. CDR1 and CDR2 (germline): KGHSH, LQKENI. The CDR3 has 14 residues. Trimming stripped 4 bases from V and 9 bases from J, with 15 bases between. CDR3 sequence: CASSLDESAKKLFF. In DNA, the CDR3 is TGTGCCAGCTCACTAGACGAGTCGGCCAAAAAACTGTTTTTT.

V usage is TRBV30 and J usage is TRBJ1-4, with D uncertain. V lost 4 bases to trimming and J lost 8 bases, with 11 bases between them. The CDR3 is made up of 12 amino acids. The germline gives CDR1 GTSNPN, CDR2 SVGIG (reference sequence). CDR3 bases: TGTGCCTGGACTACGACCGAGGAAAAACTGTTTTTT. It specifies CAWTTTEEKLFF.

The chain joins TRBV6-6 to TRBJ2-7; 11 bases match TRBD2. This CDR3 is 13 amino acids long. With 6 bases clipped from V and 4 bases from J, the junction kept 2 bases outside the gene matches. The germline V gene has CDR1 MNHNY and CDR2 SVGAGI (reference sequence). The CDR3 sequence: CASRLAGAYEQYF. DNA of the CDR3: TGTGCCAGCAGACTAGCGGGAGCATACGAGCAGTACTTC.

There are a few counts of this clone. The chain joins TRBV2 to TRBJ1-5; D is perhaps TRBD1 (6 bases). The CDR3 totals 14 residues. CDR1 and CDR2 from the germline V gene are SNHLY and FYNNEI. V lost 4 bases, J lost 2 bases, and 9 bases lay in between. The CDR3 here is CASSGGQRNQPQHF. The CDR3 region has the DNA TGTGCCAGCAGTGGCGGACAGCGCAATCAGCCCCAGCATTTT. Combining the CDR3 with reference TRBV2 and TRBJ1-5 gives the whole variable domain EPEVTQTPSHQVTQMGQEVILRCVPISNHLYFYWYRQILGQKVEFLVSFYNNEISEKSEIFDDQFSVERPDGSNFTLKIRSTKLEDSAMYFCASSGGQRNQPQHFGDGTRLSIL.

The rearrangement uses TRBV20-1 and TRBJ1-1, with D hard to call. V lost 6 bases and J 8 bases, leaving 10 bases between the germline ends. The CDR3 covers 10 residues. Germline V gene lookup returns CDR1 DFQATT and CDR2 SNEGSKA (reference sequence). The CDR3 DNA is TGCAGTGCAGTGATGAGGGAAGCTTTCTTT. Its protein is CSAVMREAFF.